Listed below are T cell receptor beta chains from one sample, sequenced in a study of ipilimumab plus nivolumab after autologous stem cell transplantation. Repertoires were generated with immunoSEQ multiplex PCR, while TCRdb's copy carries only in-frame clones and drops some. The sample includes fewer than 30,000 clones, roughly 84% seen only once; the top ten take 4% to 6%. Sequencing was performed on PBMCs, taken in a trial of ipilimumab plus nivolumab as post-transplant consolidation. These receptors all come from a male donor with diffuse large B-cell lymphoma. The CDR3 runs from the conserved cysteine through the conserved F or W. A D gene is named only where the DNA matches it firmly.

-	TRBV9	TRBJ2-6	13	TGTGCCAGCAGCGATTCTGGGGCCAACGTCCTGACTTTC	CASSDSGANVLTF
-	TRBV4-1	TRBJ1-5	15	TGCGCCAGCAGCCAAGGTAGGGGTAACAATCAGCCCCAGCATTTT	CASSQGRGNNQPQHF
-	TRBV4-1	TRBJ2-7	14	TGCGCCAGCAGCCAATTTGATGTAGGCTACGAGCAGTACTTC	CASSQFDVGYEQYF
-	TRBV19	TRBJ1-2	13	TGTGCCAGTAGTATAGGACAGATCTATGGCTACGCCTTC	CASSIGQIYGYAF
-	TRBV11-2	TRBJ1-1	15	TGTGCCAGCAGCGTAAATACGGCCGGAAACACTGAAGCTTTCTTT	CASSVNTAGNTEAFF
-	TRBV6-6	TRBJ1-2	15	TGTGCCAGCAGGGCGACAGGAAGAGAGTTGTATGGCTACACCTTC	CASRATGRELYGYTF
TRBD1	TRBV5-1	TRBJ1-1	15	TGCGCCAGCAGCTCCAAACGGGACAGGGGCACTGAAGCTTTCTTT	CASSSKRDRGTEAFF
TRBD1	TRBV5-6	TRBJ1-1	16	TGTGCCAGCAGCCCTGGGACAGGGGTATGGAACACTGAAGCTTTCTTT	CASSPGTGVWNTEAFF
TRBD2	TRBV5-1	TRBJ2-2	17	TGCGCCAGCACCTCTCCCCTAGCGGGGGGAAACACCGGGGAGCTGTTTTTT	CASTSPLAGGNTGELFF
-	TRBV14	TRBJ2-5	15	TGTGCCAGCAGCCAAGCAGGACTTGGAGGGGAGACCCAGTACTTC	CASSQAGLGGETQYF
-	TRBV19	TRBJ2-2	14	TGTGCCAGTAGGACACGGACCGACACCGGGGAGCTGTTTTTT	CASRTRTDTGELFF
TRBD2	TRBV5-1	TRBJ2-2	19	TGCGCCAGCAGCTTGCAGGTGGCTAGCGGGGGTCGGGGCACCGGGGAGCTGTTTTTT	CASSLQVASGGRGTGELFF
TRBD2	TRBV5-1	TRBJ2-1	14	TGCGCCAGCAGTTTAGGACTAGCGAACAATGAGCAGTTCTTC	CASSLGLANNEQFF
TRBD2	TRBV5-8	TRBJ2-3	19	TGTGCCAGCAGCCCAGGGACTAGCGGGGGACCTTCTGGCACAGATACGCAGTATTTT	CASSPGTSGGPSGTDTQYF
TRBD1	TRBV13	TRBJ1-2	13	TGTGCCAGCAGCTACGACAGGGTAGAAGGCTACACCTTC	CASSYDRVEGYTF